One T cell receptor beta chain is described in this entry. What it binds is unknown. These data originate in a study of T cell responses to AZD1222 COVID-19 vaccine. Regarding the study as a whole: White British donors predominated, females outnumbered males, and clonal diversity was possibly underestimated. Vaccine-associated CD4 TCRs ranged over spike, dominating at 160-218 and 743-854.

The protocol was immunoSEQ multiplex PCR, while the TCRdb copy is restricted to in-frame clones and leaves out a portion. The sample holds 180,000 or so clones, 85% to 95% seen once. This TCR derives from an adult in good health. This sample comprised peripheral blood, obtained on day 0 of AZD1222 vaccination.

Here the CDR3 reads CASSQGGAFNEKLFF. The CDR3 nucleotides are TGTGCCAGCAGCCAGGGGGGAGCATTTAATGAAAAACTGTTTTTT. The chain has TRBV3-1 (or the pseudogene TRBV3-2) and TRBJ1-4, with D perhaps TRBD1 (5 bases). Germline CDR1 and CDR2: LGHDT and YNNKEL (reference sequence). The CDR3 spans 15 residues. V was trimmed by 3 bases and J by 4 bases, leaving 12 bases between them.